The 15 T cell receptor beta chains given below trace back to one sample, sequenced in a study of CD8 T cells in Susac syndrome. RNA totalling 0.5 to 1 ug underwent reverse transcription with random hexamers. MiXCR, run by TCRdb on the immunoSEQ multiplex PCR reads, gives a single entry per CDR3 protein. The sample holds hundreds of thousands of distinct CDR3 sequences; 95% are singletons and the top ten take roughly 0.09%. The source material was CD4+ T cells from PBMCs. The receptors originated from a human donor with multiple sclerosis.

The J gene is TRBJ2-3, the V gene TRBV25-1; the D gene is possibly TRBD1 (6 bases). The germline CDR1 and CDR2 sequences are MGHDK and SYGVNS. Trimming shortened V by 3 bases and J by 6 bases, and 13 bases separated the two germline ends. This CDR3 has 14 residues. CDR3 DNA: TGTGCCAGCAGTGATTCCGGGACATTGGATACGCAGTATTTT. This encodes CASSDSGTLDTQYF.

The chain has TRBV29-1 and TRBJ2-5, with 9 nucleotides matching TRBD1. V dropped 7 bases and J dropped 4; count of bases not matched to a gene: 7. CDR1 and CDR2 (germline): SQVTM, ANQGSEA. CDR3 length: 13 residues. The CDR3 reads CSAGQGRGETQYF. Written as DNA, the CDR3 is TGCAGCGCCGGACAGGGGCGTGGAGAGACCCAGTACTTC.

This clonotype came up once. The rearrangement uses TRBV18 and TRBJ2-4; D ambiguous. Germline values: CDR1 KGHSH, CDR2 LQKENI. V was trimmed by 2 bases and J by 15 bases, leaving 23 bases between them. The CDR3 totals 15 residues. CDR3 amino acids: CASSPDIASPHVGYF. CDR3 sequence (DNA): TGTGCCAGCTCACCAGACATAGCCAGTCCCCATGTCGGGTACTTC. Combining the CDR3 with reference TRBV18 and TRBJ2-4 gives the whole variable domain NAGVMQNPRHLVRRRGQEARLRCSPMKGHSHVYWYRQLPEEGLKFMVYLQKENIIDESGMPKERFSAEFPKEGPSILRIQQVVRGDSAAYFCASSPDIASPHVGYFGAGTRLSVL.

The chain recombines TRBV28 with TRBJ1-5; D uncertain. With 10 bases removed from V and 5 bases from J, the gap between germline ends came to 9 bases. From germline, CDR1 is MDHEN and CDR2 SYDVKM. The CDR3 has 11 amino acids. CDR3 amino acids: CATRSDQPQHF. The CDR3 nucleotides are TGTGCCACTAGGTCCGATCAGCCCCAGCATTTT.

The V gene is TRBV29-1, the J gene TRBJ1-1; D possibly corresponds to TRBD1 (5 bases). Trimming left V 6 bases short and J 10 bases short, with 12 bases between. The germline gives CDR1 SQVTM, CDR2 ANQGSEA. The CDR3 is made up of 10 amino acids. The CDR3, as DNA: TGCAGCGTCTCGGACATCTCAGCTTTCTTT. It is translated as CSVSDISAFF.

CDR3 sequence reads: CAWSVRVGVQETQYF. CDR3 nucleotide sequence: TGTGCCTGGAGTGTACGAGTAGGGGTACAAGAGACCCAGTACTTC. The rearrangement joins TRBV30 to TRBJ2-5, with D maybe TRBD1 (5 bases). The germline V gene has CDR1 GTSNPN and CDR2 SVGIG (reference sequence). V gave up 0 bases and J gave up 2 bases, with 13 bases separating them. CDR3 length: 15 amino acids.

This clonotype was observed a single time. The V call is TRBV6-5, the J call TRBJ1-1; 9 bases align to TRBD1. V trimming: 6 bases; J trimming: 6 bases; junction bases outside the gene matches: 5. The CDR3 is 13 amino acids. Germline lookup yields CDR1 MNHEY and CDR2 SVGAGI. CDR3 DNA sequence: TGTGCCAGCAGCCGACAGGGGGGATCTGAAGCTTTCTTT. The encoded protein is CASSRQGGSEAFF.

The V gene is TRBV28, the J gene TRBJ1-5; a possible D gene is TRBD1 (6 bases). V was trimmed by 8 bases and J by 7 bases, leaving 15 bases between them. CDR1 is MDHEN and CDR2 is SYDVKM in the germline V gene. This CDR3 comprises 13 residues. For the CDR3, the DNA is TGTGCCAGCGTCGGGACACGCGGGCAGCCCCAGCATTTT. This sequence encodes CASVGTRGQPQHF.

The chain carries TRBV14 and TRBJ2-1, with a tentative D call TRBD1 (6 bases). This CDR3 comprises 15 residues. V was clipped by 0 bases and J by 4 bases, with 10 bases between them. Germline loops: CDR1 SGHDN, CDR2 FVKESK. The CDR3 DNA reads as TGTGCCAGCAGCCAAGATAACAGGGCTTACAATGAGCAGTTCTTC. It yields the protein CASSQDNRAYNEQFF.

V usage is TRBV7-7 and J usage is TRBJ2-1; 7 bases line up with TRBD1. CDR1 is SSHAT, CDR2 FNYEAQ, per germline (reference sequence). This CDR3 has 12 residues. Germline trimming cut 10 bases from V and 2 bases from J; bases unmatched to any gene: 2. The CDR3 spells CATQGAYNEQFF. The CDR3 nucleotides are TGTGCCACCCAGGGGGCCTACAATGAGCAGTTCTTC.

V usage is TRBV13 and J usage is TRBJ2-1, with TRBD2 identical over 7 bases. Germline CDR1 and CDR2: PRHDT and FYEKMQ (reference sequence). This CDR3 spans 14 amino acids. V lost 7 bases to trimming and J lost 3 bases; unmatched junction nucleotides: 6. The CDR3 region is CASNLRGDYNEQFF. In DNA form, the CDR3 reads TGTGCCAGCAATCTACGGGGGGACTACAATGAGCAGTTCTTC.

The CDR3 coding sequence is TGTGCCAGCAGCTACGATCGAAGGGGGAACTATGGCTACACCTTC. Translation: CASSYDRRGNYGYTF. The rearrangement uses TRBV12-3 or TRBV12-4 and TRBJ1-2; the D gene is possibly TRBD1 (6 bases). The CDR3 runs to 15 residues. The V end was cut by 6 bases, the J end by 2 bases, with 16 bases between.

The V call is TRBV7-9, the J call TRBJ2-3; 12 bases match TRBD2. The CDR3 loop spans 16 amino acids. Trimming cost V 5 bases and J 8 bases; bases outside gene matches: 11. Germline V gene data show CDR1 as SEHNR and CDR2 as FQNEAQ (reference sequence). The DNA of the CDR3 is TGTGCCAGCAGCCTTCCGACTAGCGGGAGACTCGGTACGCAGTATTTT. This encodes CASSLPTSGRLGTQYF.

The chain carries TRBV29-1 and TRBJ1-1; the match to TRBD1 covers 9 bases. This CDR3 has 14 amino acids. The germline gives CDR1 SQVTM, CDR2 ANQGSEA. V lost 6 bases and J lost 1; bases outside the gene matches: 6. CDR3 sequence reads: CSVSGTGRNTEAFF. CDR3 nucleotides: TGCAGCGTCTCCGGGACAGGGCGGAACACTGAAGCTTTCTTT.

This clonotype was counted once. The genes are TRBV5-1 and TRBJ2-7, with D tentatively TRBD1 (6 bases). Trimming took 2 bases from V and 2 from J, leaving 11 bases between them. The V gene's germline CDR1 is SGHRS and CDR2 YFSETQ. CDR3 length equals 14 residues. The CDR3 loop is CASSLEDRTYEQYF. The CDR3 region has the DNA TGCGCCAGCAGCTTAGAGGACAGAACCTACGAGCAGTACTTC.